These 14 T cell receptor beta chains originate from one sample sequenced in a study of control samples from healthy donors and cancer patients. Libraries were prepared by immunoSEQ multiplex PCR; TCRdb keeps only in-frame clonotypes and omits some of them. The data show about 120,000 clones, 80% to 95% seen once. Material for sequencing was blood. The receptors were gathered from a woman in her fifties or sixties in good health.

This clone has a single count. The J gene is TRBJ2-7, the V gene TRBV6-5; perhaps TRBD2 as D (6 bases). The CDR3 extends over 15 amino acids. The germline CDR1 and CDR2 sequences are MNHEY and SVGAGI. V lost 5 bases to trimming and J lost 0 bases, with 14 bases between them. CDR3 sequence: CASSRGGLTSYEQYF. The CDR3, as DNA: TGTGCCAGCAGTCGGGGAGGACTGACCTCCTACGAGCAGTACTTC.

The sample holds one count of this clone. An end of the junction differs from the germline gene, which may be a read error. This chain uses TRBV2 with TRBJ1-1; D is unclear. The CDR3 is made up of 11 amino acids. Germline V CDR1 and CDR2: SNHLY, FYNNEI. The CDR3 region has the DNA TGTGCCAGCCTTCTGAAAACTGAAGCTTTCTTT. Residues: CASLLKTEAFF.

The J gene is TRBJ2-7, the V gene TRBV24-1; 7 positions match TRBD2. The CDR3 loop spans 14 amino acids. Unmatched junction bases numbered 5, after V lost 1 base and J lost 6 bases. The germline V gene has CDR1 KGHDR and CDR2 SFDVKD. The chain's CDR3 is CATSDFQGGSEQYF. The DNA of the CDR3 is TGTGCCACCAGTGATTTTCAGGGAGGGAGCGAGCAGTACTTC.

The V call is TRBV18, the J call TRBJ1-6; 7 bases map to TRBD1. With V trimmed by 3 bases and J by 6 bases, 2 bases remained unmatched. CDR1 and CDR2 from the germline V gene are KGHSH and LQKENI. CDR3 length equals 14 residues. In DNA, the CDR3 is TGTGCCAGCTCACCCGACAGGGCTAATTCACCCCTCCACTTT. This encodes CASSPDRANSPLHF.

The CDR3 is CASSEAYSGSGTGELFF. CDR3 coding DNA: TGTGCCAGCAGTGAAGCGTACAGCGGGAGTGGCACCGGGGAGCTGTTTTTT. The chain carries TRBV2 and TRBJ2-2; 8 bases line up with TRBD2. The CDR3 is made up of 17 amino acids. In germline, CDR1 is SNHLY, CDR2 FYNNEI. V shed 0 bases, J shed 4 bases, and the junction held 7 bases outside the gene matches.

To note about this clone: Other DNA sequences in this sample translate to the same CDR3. The genes are TRBV18 and TRBJ1-5, with D possibly TRBD1 on 5 matching bases. The CDR3 has 15 residues. Germline V gene sequence: CDR1 KGHSH, CDR2 LQKENI. Deletions cut 0 bases from V and 2 bases from J, with 8 bases between. The CDR3 loop reads CASSPPGGGNQPQHF. The CDR3 DNA sequence: TGTGCCAGCTCACCACCTGGGGGAGGCAATCAGCCCCAGCATTTT.

The chain carries TRBV19 and TRBJ2-1; 11 bases fit TRBD2. V gave up 7 bases and J gave up 0 bases; unmatched junction bases: 11. This CDR3 is 18 amino acids long. Germline assignment: CDR1 LNHDA and CDR2 SQIVND (reference sequence). This chain's CDR3 is CASTSRASGGFSYNEQFF. The CDR3 coding sequence is TGTGCCAGTACCTCTCGGGCTAGCGGGGGGTTCTCCTACAATGAGCAGTTCTTC. The full variable domain, its missing parts supplied by reference TRBV19 and TRBJ2-1, is DGGITQSPKYLFRKEGQNVTLSCEQNLNHDAMYWYRQDPGQGLRLIYYSQIVNDFQKGDIAEGYSVSREKKESFPLTVTSAQKNPTAFYLCASTSRASGGFSYNEQFFGPGTRLTVL.

The V gene is TRBV18, the J gene TRBJ1-2; perhaps TRBD1 as D (5 bases). V lost 1 base and J lost 3, with 15 bases in between. Germline lookup yields CDR1 KGHSH and CDR2 LQKENI. The CDR3 has 16 amino acids. CDR3 nucleotides: TGTGCCAGCTCACCACTTTTCCCGATAGGGGACTATGGCTACACCTTC. Translated: CASSPLFPIGDYGYTF.

This clone was counted a single time. V usage is TRBV7-2 and J usage is TRBJ2-1, with 7 bases identical to TRBD2. Germline CDR1 reads SGHTA; CDR2 reads FQGNSA. After removal of 7 bases from V and 5 bases from J, the junction contained 14 bases not matched to a gene. This CDR3 is 16 amino acids long. The CDR3 loop is CASTIGRIRRNNEQFF. CDR3 DNA: TGTGCCAGCACCATCGGGAGGATTCGTCGAAACAATGAGCAGTTCTTC.

The chain links TRBV3-1 (or the pseudogene TRBV3-2) to TRBJ1-2, with 7 bases identical to TRBD1. V lost 3 bases and J lost 4; bases outside the gene matches: 11. Germline values: CDR1 LGHDT, CDR2 YNNKEL (reference sequence). CDR3 size: 16 residues. The CDR3: CASSHTGAAGIYGYTF. The CDR3 DNA reads TGTGCCAGCAGCCACACAGGGGCCGCGGGGATCTATGGCTACACCTTC.

V gene TRBV10-2 combines with J gene TRBJ1-2; D is perhaps TRBD1 (5 bases). The length of the CDR3 is 13 residues. Germline assignment: CDR1 WSHSY and CDR2 SAAADI. V dropped 2 bases and J dropped 8 bases, with 12 bases sitting between them. DNA for the CDR3: TGCGCCAGCAGTGAGAGCAGGGCTGGGGGCTACACCTTC. As protein: CASSESRAGGYTF.

This clone was picked up one time. CDR3 bases: TGTGCCAGTAGTCCCTATATTGGCACAGATACGCAGTATTTT. Residues: CASSPYIGTDTQYF. V is TRBV19 and J is TRBJ2-3; D remains unclear. Germline V lookup: CDR1 LNHDA, CDR2 SQIVND (reference sequence). The CDR3 runs 14 residues. Between the trimmed V and J ends, which lost 5 bases and 1 base, there was a span of 10 bases.

The chain carries TRBV11-2 and TRBJ1-2; D gene uncertain. This CDR3 is 16 amino acids long. Trimming took off 5 bases at V and 2 bases at J, with 18 bases between the two ends. CDR1 is SGHAT and CDR2 is FQNNGV in the germline V gene. CDR3 DNA: TGTGCCAGCAGCCCATTGGGCCCGGTACCCAACTATGGCTACACCTTC. Translated: CASSPLGPVPNYGYTF.

V and J are TRBV25-1 and TRBJ1-4; unclear D gene. The germline V and J ends were trimmed by 3 bases and 7 bases, with 12 bases remaining between them. The CDR3 consists of 14 residues. Germline CDR1 and CDR2: MGHDK and SYGVNS. The CDR3 spells CASSDLMWGEKLFF. Written as DNA, the CDR3 is TGTGCCAGCAGTGACCTGATGTGGGGTGAAAAACTGTTTTTT.